A selection of T cell receptor beta chains follows, all from one sample in a study of blood T cell repertoires in COVID-19. Libraries were prepared by immunoSEQ multiplex PCR; TCRdb keeps only in-frame clonotypes and omits some of them. Altogether 200,000 to 250,000 clones are present, roughly 86% being singletons, with the ten largest covering roughly a tenth. The specimen sequenced was peripheral blood. The receptors derive from a woman between 45 and 65 years old with COVID-19, enrolled during active disease. CDR3s include the opening cysteine and the closing phenylalanine or tryptophan.

>TRBJ2-3|TRBV12-5
CASGLVLWVAGGLRDTQYF
>TRBJ1-6|TRBV10-3
CAIGRTLDNSPLHF
>TRBJ1-6|TRBV5-1
CASSLVGGENSPLHF
>TRBJ2-3|TRBV19
CASSSGTNRIDTQYF
>TRBJ2-7|TRBV5-1
CASSFRGYPYEQYF
>TRBJ2-3|TRBV19
CASSKGLATDTQYF
>TRBJ1-6|TRBV7-2
CASSLVGGGLRSSPLHF
>TRBJ1-5|TRBV6-6
CASSSSAGGREPHF
>TRBJ1-4|TRBV20-1
CSASGSWGGEKLFF
>TRBJ2-4|TRBV3-1/TRBV3-2
CASSQDPAKNIQYF
>TRBJ2-7|TRBV19
CASSGQGLSEQYF
>TRBJ1-4|TRBV27
CASTPSGGPNEKLFF
>TRBJ2-5|TRBV24-1
CATSDPRQGRGETQYF
>TRBJ1-2|TRBV19
CASSLPSVGGGGYGYTF
>TRBJ2-7|TRBV30
CACRLAGAYEQYF
>TRBJ2-7|TRBV12-5
CASGLVLGQSSYEQYF
>TRBJ1-1|TRBV7-2
CASSYRGGSTEAFF
>TRBJ2-7|TRBV28
CASSHSLRQGTLHEQYF
>TRBJ2-3|TRBV5-5
CASSLREGGTDTQYF
>TRBJ2-2|TRBV19
CATRYGGELFF
>TRBJ2-1|TRBV19
CASSTGQPYNEQFF
>TRBJ1-5|TRBV27
CASSRRGIIGDGNQPQHF